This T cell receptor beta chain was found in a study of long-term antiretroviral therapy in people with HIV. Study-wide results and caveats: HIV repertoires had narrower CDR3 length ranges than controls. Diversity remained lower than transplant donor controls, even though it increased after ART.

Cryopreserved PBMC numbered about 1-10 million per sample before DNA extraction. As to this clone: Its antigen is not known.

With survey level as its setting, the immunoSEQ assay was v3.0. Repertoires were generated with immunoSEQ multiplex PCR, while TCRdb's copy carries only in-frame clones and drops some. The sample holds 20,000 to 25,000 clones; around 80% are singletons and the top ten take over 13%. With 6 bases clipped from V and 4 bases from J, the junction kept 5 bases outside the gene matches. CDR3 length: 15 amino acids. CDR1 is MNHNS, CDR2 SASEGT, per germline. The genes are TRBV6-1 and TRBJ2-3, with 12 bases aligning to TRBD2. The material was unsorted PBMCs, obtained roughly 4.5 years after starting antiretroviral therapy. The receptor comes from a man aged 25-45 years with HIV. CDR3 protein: CASRDLAGGADTQYF. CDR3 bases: TGTGCCAGCAGAGACCTAGCGGGAGGGGCAGATACGCAGTATTTT.